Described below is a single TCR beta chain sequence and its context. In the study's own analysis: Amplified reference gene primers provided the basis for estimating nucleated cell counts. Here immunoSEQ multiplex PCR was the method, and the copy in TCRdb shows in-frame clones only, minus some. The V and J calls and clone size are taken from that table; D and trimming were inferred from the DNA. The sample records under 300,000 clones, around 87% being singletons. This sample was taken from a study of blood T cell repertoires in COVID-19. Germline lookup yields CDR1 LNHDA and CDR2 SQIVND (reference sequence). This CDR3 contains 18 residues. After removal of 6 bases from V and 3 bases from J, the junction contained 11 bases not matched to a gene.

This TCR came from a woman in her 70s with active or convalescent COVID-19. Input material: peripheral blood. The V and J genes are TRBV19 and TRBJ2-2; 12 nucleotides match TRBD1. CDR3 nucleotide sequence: TGTGCCAGTAGCCTCCTGGGGACAGGGGGCGTTGACACCGGGGAGCTGTTTTTT. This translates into CASSLLGTGGVDTGELFF. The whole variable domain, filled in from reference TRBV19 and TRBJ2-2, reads DGGITQSPKYLFRKEGQNVTLSCEQNLNHDAMYWYRQDPGQGLRLIYYSQIVNDFQKGDIAEGYSVSREKKESFPLTVTSAQKNPTAFYLCASSLLGTGGVDTGELFFGEGSRLTVL.